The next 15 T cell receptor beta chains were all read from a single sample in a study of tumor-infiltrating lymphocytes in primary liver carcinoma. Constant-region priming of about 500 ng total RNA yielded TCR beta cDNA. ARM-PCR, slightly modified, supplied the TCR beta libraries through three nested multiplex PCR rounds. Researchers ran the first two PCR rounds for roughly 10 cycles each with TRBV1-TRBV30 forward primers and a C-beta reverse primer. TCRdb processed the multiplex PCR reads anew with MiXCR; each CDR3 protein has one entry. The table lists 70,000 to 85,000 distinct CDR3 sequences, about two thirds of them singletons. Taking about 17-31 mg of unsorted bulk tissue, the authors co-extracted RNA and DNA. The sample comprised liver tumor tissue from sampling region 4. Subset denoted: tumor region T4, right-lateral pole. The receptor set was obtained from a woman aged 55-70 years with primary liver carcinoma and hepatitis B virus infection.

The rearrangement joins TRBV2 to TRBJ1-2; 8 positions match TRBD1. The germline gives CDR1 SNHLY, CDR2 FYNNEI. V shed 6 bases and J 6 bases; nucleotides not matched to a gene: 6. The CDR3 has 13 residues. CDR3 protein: CASREDRENGYTF. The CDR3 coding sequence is TGTGCCAGCAGGGAGGACAGGGAGAATGGCTACACCTTC. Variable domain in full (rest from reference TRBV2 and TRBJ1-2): EPEVTQTPSHQVTQMGQEVILRCVPISNHLYFYWYRQILGQKVEFLVSFYNNEISEKSEIFDDQFSVERPDGSNFTLKIRSTKLEDSAMYFCASREDRENGYTFGSGTRLTVV.

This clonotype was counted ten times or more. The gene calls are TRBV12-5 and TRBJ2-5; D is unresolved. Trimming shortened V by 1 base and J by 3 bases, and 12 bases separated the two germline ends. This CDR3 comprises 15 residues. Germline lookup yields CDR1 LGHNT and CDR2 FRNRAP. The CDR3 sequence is CASGLGRVVEETQYF. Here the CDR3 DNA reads TGTGCTAGTGGTTTGGGACGGGTTGTGGAAGAGACCCAGTACTTC.

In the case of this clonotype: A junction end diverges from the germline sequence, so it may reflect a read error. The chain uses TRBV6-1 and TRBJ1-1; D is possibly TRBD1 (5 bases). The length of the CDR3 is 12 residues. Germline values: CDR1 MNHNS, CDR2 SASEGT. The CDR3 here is CASSDRVTEASF. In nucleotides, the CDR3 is TGTGCCAGCAGTGACAGGGTTACTGAAGCTTCCTTC.

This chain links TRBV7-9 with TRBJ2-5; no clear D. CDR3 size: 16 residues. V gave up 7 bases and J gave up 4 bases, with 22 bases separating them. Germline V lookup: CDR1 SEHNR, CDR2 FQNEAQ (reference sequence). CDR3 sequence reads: CASTASLERITETQYF. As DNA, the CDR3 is TGTGCCAGCACCGCGAGCCTAGAGAGGATCACAGAGACCCAGTACTTC.

CDR3 DNA sequence: TGTGCCAGCAGATATGGCAACACTAACTATGGCTACACCTTC. Amino acid sequence: CASRYGNTNYGYTF. The chain joins TRBV6-1 to TRBJ1-2; the D is unclear. V was shortened by 6 bases and J by 0 bases, with 11 bases between the two germline ends. This CDR3 region has 14 residues. CDR1 and CDR2 from the germline V gene are MNHNS and SASEGT.

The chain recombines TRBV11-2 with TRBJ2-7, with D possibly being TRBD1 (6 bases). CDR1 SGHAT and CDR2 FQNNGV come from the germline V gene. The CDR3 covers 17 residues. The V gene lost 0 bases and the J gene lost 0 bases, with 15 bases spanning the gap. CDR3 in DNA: TGTGCCAGCAGCTTAGATGGTTGGGGGCGCGACTCCTACGAGCAGTACTTC. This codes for CASSLDGWGRDSYEQYF.

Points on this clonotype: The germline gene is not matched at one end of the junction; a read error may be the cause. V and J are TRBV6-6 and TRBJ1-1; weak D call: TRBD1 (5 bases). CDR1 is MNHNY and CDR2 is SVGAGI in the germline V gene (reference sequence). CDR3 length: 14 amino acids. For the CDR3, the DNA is TGTGCCACATATAAGACAGCAATGAACGCTGAAGCTTTCTTT. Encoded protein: CATYKTAMNAEAFF.

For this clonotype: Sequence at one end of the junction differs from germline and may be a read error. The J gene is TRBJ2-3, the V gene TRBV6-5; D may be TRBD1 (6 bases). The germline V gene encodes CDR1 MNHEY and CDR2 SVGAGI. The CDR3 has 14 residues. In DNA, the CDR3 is TGTGTCAGCGGACGGACAGCGTGCGGGGATACGCAGTATTTT. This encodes CVSGRTACGDTQYF.

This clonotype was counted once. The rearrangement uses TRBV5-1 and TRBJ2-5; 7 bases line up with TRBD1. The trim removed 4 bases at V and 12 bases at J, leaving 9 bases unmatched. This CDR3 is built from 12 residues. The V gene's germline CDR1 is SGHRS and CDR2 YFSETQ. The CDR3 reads CASSADRAPKYF. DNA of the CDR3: TGCGCCAGCAGCGCAGACAGGGCCCCCAAGTACTTC.

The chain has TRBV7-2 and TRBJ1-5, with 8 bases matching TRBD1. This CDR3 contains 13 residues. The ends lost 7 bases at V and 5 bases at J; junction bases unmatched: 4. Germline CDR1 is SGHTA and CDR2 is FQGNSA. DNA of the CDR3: TGTGCCAGCAAAGGACAGGGATATCAGCCCCAGCATTTT. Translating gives CASKGQGYQPQHF.

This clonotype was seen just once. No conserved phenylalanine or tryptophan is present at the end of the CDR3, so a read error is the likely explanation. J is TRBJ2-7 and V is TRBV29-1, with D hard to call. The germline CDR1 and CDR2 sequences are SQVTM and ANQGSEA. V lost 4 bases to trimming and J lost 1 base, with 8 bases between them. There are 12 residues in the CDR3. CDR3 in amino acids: CSVALGSYEQYS. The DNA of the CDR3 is TGCAGCGTTGCCCTAGGGTCCTACGAGCAGTACTCC.

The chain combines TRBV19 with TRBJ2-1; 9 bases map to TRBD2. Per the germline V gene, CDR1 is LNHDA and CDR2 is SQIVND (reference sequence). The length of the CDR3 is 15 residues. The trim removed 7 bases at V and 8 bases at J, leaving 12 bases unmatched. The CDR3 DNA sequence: TGTGCCAGTACTCATGAGCGGGAGGCGGCGGATGAGCAGTTCTTC. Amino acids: CASTHEREAADEQFF.

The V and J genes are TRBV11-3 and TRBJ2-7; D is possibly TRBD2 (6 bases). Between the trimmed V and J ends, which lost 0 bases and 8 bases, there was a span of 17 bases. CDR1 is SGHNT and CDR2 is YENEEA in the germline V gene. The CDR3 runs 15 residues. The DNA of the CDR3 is TGTGCCAGCAGCTTAGAAGCGGGCGGGGCCTGGAAGCAGTACTTC. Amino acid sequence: CASSLEAGGAWKQYF.

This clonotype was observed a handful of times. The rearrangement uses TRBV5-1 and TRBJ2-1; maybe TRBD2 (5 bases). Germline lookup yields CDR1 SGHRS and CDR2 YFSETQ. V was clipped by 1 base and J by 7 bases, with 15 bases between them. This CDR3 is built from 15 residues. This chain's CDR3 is CASSLQLALRNEQFF. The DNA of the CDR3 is TGCGCCAGCAGCTTGCAGCTAGCCCTGAGGAATGAGCAGTTCTTC. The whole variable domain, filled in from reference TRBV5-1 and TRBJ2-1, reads KAGVTQTPRYLIKTRGQQVTLSCSPISGHRSVSWYQQTPGQGLQFLFEYFSETQRNKGNFPGRFSGRQFSNSRSEMNVSTLELGDSALYLCASSLQLALRNEQFFGPGTRLTVL.

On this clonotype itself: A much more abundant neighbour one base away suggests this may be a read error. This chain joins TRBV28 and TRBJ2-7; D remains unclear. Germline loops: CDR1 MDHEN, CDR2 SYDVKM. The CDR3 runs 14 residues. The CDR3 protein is CASSFLSRAYEQCF. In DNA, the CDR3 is TGTGCCAGCAGTTTTCTGAGCCGAGCCTACGAGCAGTGCTTC.